These 18 T cell receptor beta chains were sequenced from one sample in a study of T-cell reconstitution after alpha-beta-depleted transplantation in children. As it was prepared, the TCRbeta library received unique molecular identifiers. TCRdb called the PCR reads again in MiXCR, with one record for every CDR3 protein. The repertoire includes fewer than 550,000 distinct CDR3 sequences, over 9.5% of them detected once, and just over 2% sits in the top ten. The sequencing here drew on PBMCs, taken before TCRalphabeta/CD19-depleted stem cell transplant. Receptors originate from a child between 2 and 9 years old with inherited bone marrow failure, due to receive a stem cell transplant.

This clonotype was counted between two and nine times. This chain joins TRBV20-1 and TRBJ2-3, with a tentative D call TRBD2 (5 bases). In germline, CDR1 is DFQATT, CDR2 SNEGSKA (reference sequence). With 1 base removed from V and 5 bases from J, the gap between germline ends came to 10 bases. The CDR3 runs 13 residues. CDR3 bases: TGCAGTGCTAGAGGGCGGGCCCGAGATACGCAGTATTTT. Translation: CSARGRARDTQYF.

This clonotype has ten or more counts. V usage is TRBV10-3 and J usage is TRBJ2-7, with a weak D call TRBD1 (5 bases). The germline V gene has CDR1 ENHRY and CDR2 SYGVKD. V was trimmed by 2 bases and J by 6 bases, leaving 8 bases between them. CDR3 length: 12 residues. CDR3 amino acids: CAISEGQGEQYF. Here the CDR3 DNA reads TGTGCCATCAGTGAGGGGCAGGGCGAGCAGTACTTC.

Ten or more counts support this clonotype. The chain has TRBV6-1 and TRBJ2-3; the match to TRBD2 covers 9 bases. Germline trimming cut 7 bases from V and 4 bases from J; bases unmatched to any gene: 9. CDR3 length equals 15 residues. Per the germline V gene, CDR1 is MNHNS and CDR2 is SASEGT. The CDR3 reads CASIAGTSIADTQYF. As DNA, the CDR3 is TGTGCCAGCATTGCCGGGACTAGCATAGCAGATACGCAGTATTTT.

The V gene is TRBV27, the J gene TRBJ2-3, with D unclear. Per the germline V gene, CDR1 is MNHEY and CDR2 is SMNVEV (reference sequence). Trimming shortened V by 4 bases and J by 4 bases, and 21 bases separated the two germline ends. The CDR3 runs 17 residues. The chain's CDR3 is CASSSLRSWGGADTQYF. In DNA form, the CDR3 reads TGTGCCAGCAGTTCGCTCCGGTCGTGGGGTGGAGCAGATACGCAGTATTTT.

This clonotype was seen many times. The rearrangement uses TRBV10-3 and TRBJ1-2, with D uncertain. The CDR3 runs to 15 residues. Trimming cost V 3 bases and J 8 bases, with 19 bases left between them. Per germline, CDR1 ENHRY and CDR2 SYGVKD. CDR3 sequence (DNA): TGTGCCATCAGTGACGAGACGAACTCCGTGAGGGGCTACACCTTC. Translation gives CAISDETNSVRGYTF.

This clonotype was counted a few times. This chain joins TRBV28 and TRBJ2-1; 16 bases line up with TRBD2. J lost 7 bases, V lost 5 bases, and 14 bases had no gene match. The germline V gene has CDR1 MDHEN and CDR2 SYDVKM. The CDR3 has 19 residues. CDR3 coding DNA: TGTGCCAGCAGTATACCCGGGACTAGCGGGAGGGCCTTTAAAAATGAGCAGTTCTTC. Its protein is CASSIPGTSGRAFKNEQFF.

This clonotype has a count of ten or more. The V gene is TRBV27, the J gene TRBJ2-7, with 7 bases fitting TRBD1. J gave up 6 bases and V 6 bases, and 11 bases lay outside the gene matches. Germline assignment: CDR1 MNHEY and CDR2 SMNVEV (reference sequence). This CDR3 comprises 14 residues. The CDR3 DNA follows: TGTGCCAGCAGCAAAGGGGGCCTTTATGGCGAGCAGTACTTC. It is translated as CASSKGGLYGEQYF.

This clonotype was observed many times. The rearrangement uses TRBV7-8 and TRBJ1-3; D not resolved. The V gene lost 5 bases and the J gene lost 0 bases, with 11 bases spanning the gap. From germline, CDR1 is SGHVS and CDR2 FQNEAQ. This CDR3 spans 15 amino acids. The CDR3 here is CASSQIRSSGNTIYF. DNA for the CDR3: TGTGCCAGCAGCCAAATCCGAAGCTCTGGAAACACCATATATTTT. Complete variable domain (other parts from reference TRBV7-8 and TRBJ1-3): GAGVSQSPRYKVAKRGQDVALRCDPISGHVSLFWYQQALGQGPEFLTYFQNEAQLDKSGLPSDRFFAERPEGSVSTLKIQRTQQEDSAVYLCASSQIRSSGNTIYFGEGSWLTVV.

This clonotype was counted ten times or more. The chain has TRBV3-1 and TRBJ2-1; possibly TRBD2 for D (6 bases). The V and J ends lost 4 bases and 9 bases respectively, with 13 bases between them. Germline V gene data show CDR1 as LGHDT and CDR2 as YNNKEL (reference sequence). The CDR3 is 13 amino acids. The CDR3 DNA reads TGTGCCAGCAGCCCAACTTCTAGCGTTGAGCAGTTCTTC. It translates to CASSPTSSVEQFF.

This clonotype was found a few times. The chain has TRBV4-3 and TRBJ2-1, with TRBD2 matching over 10 bases. The V gene's germline CDR1 is LGHNA and CDR2 YSLEER. This CDR3 has 20 residues. V was clipped by 0 bases and J by 6 bases; unmatched bases: 17. The CDR3 region is CASSQDQSLLAGYGSNEQFF. Here the CDR3 DNA reads TGCGCCAGCAGCCAAGACCAAAGTCTACTAGCGGGATACGGGAGCAATGAGCAGTTCTTC.

The gene calls are TRBV19 and TRBJ1-1; D is unresolved. Germline CDR1 LNHDA, CDR2 SQIVND (reference sequence). Trimming took 9 bases from V and 3 from J, leaving 5 bases between them. The CDR3 sequence is 10 residues long. The CDR3 nucleotides read TGTGCCAGCCAGGACACTGAAGCTTTCTTT. It codes for CASQDTEAFF.

Many counts were recorded for this clonotype. The rearrangement uses TRBV20-1 and TRBJ2-4, with D uncertain. V dropped 5 bases and J dropped 0 bases, with 11 bases sitting between them. CDR1 is DFQATT, CDR2 SNEGSKA, per germline (reference sequence). This CDR3 comprises 14 residues. The CDR3 loop reads CSAFPVLAKNIQYF. DNA for the CDR3: TGCAGTGCTTTCCCGGTCCTAGCCAAAAACATTCAGTACTTC.

The table lists this clonotype with many counts. The chain combines TRBV4-3 with TRBJ2-3; the D is unclear. V was trimmed by 0 bases and J by 4 bases, leaving 5 bases between them. CDR1 and CDR2 (germline): LGHNA, YSLEER. The CDR3 runs to 13 residues. The CDR3 is CASSQDSSDTQYF. The CDR3 DNA reads as TGCGCCAGCAGCCAAGATAGTTCAGATACGCAGTATTTT.

The rearrangement links TRBV2 to TRBJ2-7; possible D gene TRBD1, 6 bases. The CDR3 covers 20 residues. Deletions cut 6 bases from V and 0 bases from J, with 30 bases between. Germline assignment: CDR1 SNHLY and CDR2 FYNNEI. CDR3 DNA: TGTGCCAGCAGAGACCCAAGGGGGACAACTTCCTTACCCCTCTCCTACGAGCAGTACTTC. Encoded protein: CASRDPRGTTSLPLSYEQYF.

This clonotype came up a few times. The CDR3 is CASSLVWDSRSYNEQFF. The DNA of the CDR3 is TGTGCCAGCAGCTTAGTATGGGACTCCCGATCCTACAATGAGCAGTTCTTC. The chain employs TRBV7-2 and TRBJ2-1, with D maybe TRBD2 (6 bases). Germline V lookup: CDR1 SGHTA, CDR2 FQGNSA. Deletions cut 1 base from V and 1 base from J, with 14 bases between. This CDR3 has 17 amino acids.

Of note for this clonotype: A much larger clone lies one base from this, so it may be a read error. The gene calls are TRBV27 and TRBJ2-7; D call uncertain. CDR1 MNHEY and CDR2 SMNVEV come from the germline V gene (reference sequence). The CDR3 extends over 14 amino acids. V shed 3 bases and J shed 2 bases, with 11 bases lying between them. CDR3 region: CASSFLGRTYEQYF. The DNA of the CDR3 is TGTGCCAGCAGTTTTCTCGGGCGGACCTACGAGCAGTACTTC.

This clonotype came up many times. The chain carries TRBV12-3 or TRBV12-4 and TRBJ1-5; D is possibly TRBD1 (5 bases). CDR3 length equals 13 residues. V was pared by 7 bases and J by 7 bases, with 14 bases between. The CDR3 DNA is TGTGCCAGCAACTATGGCGGGGGGCAGCCCCAGCATTTT. This codes for CASNYGGGQPQHF.

This clonotype appeared many times. Sequence at one end of the junction differs from germline and may be a read error. This chain joins TRBV20-1 and TRBJ2-1; a possible D gene is TRBD2 (6 bases). The CDR3 contains 16 residues. Looked up from germline, CDR1 is DFQATT and CDR2 is SNEGSKA (reference sequence). The CDR3 DNA follows: TGCAGTGCTAGAAGCCCCCGTGGAGGGGATGAGAATGAGCATTTCTTC. Residues: CSARSPRGGDENEHFF.